The entry below gives a single TCR beta chain sequence along with its context. The data were produced by immunoSEQ multiplex PCR, yet TCRdb's version contains in-frame clones alone and is incomplete. The sample records 8,000 to 13,000 clones, roughly a third being singletons. The entry originates in a study of graft-versus-host responses after intestinal transplantation. Findings of the study overall: The marrow of recipients harbored GvH clones, and ileum or blood showed some of them first.

This CDR3 spans 15 amino acids. Trimming shortened V by 6 bases and J by 0 bases, and 14 bases separated the two germline ends. Germline assignment: CDR1 LNHDA and CDR2 SQIVND (reference sequence). Labeling with CFSE marked about 200,000 responder cells, which were plated with about 200,000 irradiated, violet-dye-labeled stimulator cells. The chain joins TRBV19 to TRBJ1-2, with a weak D call TRBD1 (6 bases). This TCR was sampled from a human patient who received an intestinal transplant. This material consisted of alloreactive CD8+ T cells from a mixed lymphocyte reaction culture, taken before intestinal transplant. The subset here: CFSE-low proliferating T cells sorted from approximately six-day pre-transplant mixed lymphocyte reaction (GvH or HvG direction). CDR3: CASRRTQGTNYGYTF. The CDR3 region has the DNA TGTGCCAGTAGGCGAACACAGGGTACTAACTATGGCTACACCTTC.